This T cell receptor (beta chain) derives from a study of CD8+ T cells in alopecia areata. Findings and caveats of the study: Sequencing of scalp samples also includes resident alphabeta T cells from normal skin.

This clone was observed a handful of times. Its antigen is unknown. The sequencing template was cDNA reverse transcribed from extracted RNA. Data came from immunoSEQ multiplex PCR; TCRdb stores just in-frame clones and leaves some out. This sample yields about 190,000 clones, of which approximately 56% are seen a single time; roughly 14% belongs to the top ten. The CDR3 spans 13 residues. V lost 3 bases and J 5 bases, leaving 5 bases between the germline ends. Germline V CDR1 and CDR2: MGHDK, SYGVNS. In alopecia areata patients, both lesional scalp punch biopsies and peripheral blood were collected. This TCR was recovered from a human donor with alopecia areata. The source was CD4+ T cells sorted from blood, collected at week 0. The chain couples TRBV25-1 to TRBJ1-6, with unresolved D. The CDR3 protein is CASSEAHNSPLHF. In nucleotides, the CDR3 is TGTGCCAGCAGTGAGGCGCATAATTCACCCCTCCACTTT.